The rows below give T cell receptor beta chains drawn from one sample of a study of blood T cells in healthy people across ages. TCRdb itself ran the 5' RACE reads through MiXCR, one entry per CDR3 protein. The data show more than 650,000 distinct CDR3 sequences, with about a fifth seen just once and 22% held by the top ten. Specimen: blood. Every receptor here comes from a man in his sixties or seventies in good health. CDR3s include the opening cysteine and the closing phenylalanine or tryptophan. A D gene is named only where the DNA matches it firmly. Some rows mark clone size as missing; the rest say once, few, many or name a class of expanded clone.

cdr3_nt: TGTGCCAGCAGCTTTAACAGGGGGACAGATACGCAGTATTTT; cdr3_aa: CASSFNRGTDTQYF; v_call: TRBV7-8; j_call: TRBJ2-3; clone_size: .; cdr3_length: 14; d_call: TRBD1
cdr3_nt: TGTGCCAGCAGCTTCAGCGGGGTTAGTTACAATGAGCAGTTCTTC; cdr3_aa: CASSFSGVSYNEQFF; v_call: TRBV7-2; j_call: TRBJ2-1; clone_size: many; cdr3_length: 15; d_call: TRBD2
cdr3_nt: TGCGCCAGCAGTTCCCCTCTAGTGAGTAGCACAGATACGCAGTATTTT; cdr3_aa: CASSSPLVSSTDTQYF; v_call: TRBV6-6; j_call: TRBJ2-3; clone_size: .; cdr3_length: 16; d_call: .
cdr3_nt: TGTGCCAGCAGTTTACTCGTCGGCGAGCAGTACTTC; cdr3_aa: CASSLLVGEQYF; v_call: TRBV12-3/TRBV12-4; j_call: TRBJ2-7; clone_size: few; cdr3_length: 12; d_call: .
cdr3_nt: TGTGCCAGCAGTTCCCGGGGTAGCGGGGGAGCAAGCGCAGATACGCAGTATTTT; cdr3_aa: CASSSRGSGGASADTQYF; v_call: TRBV12-3/TRBV12-4; j_call: TRBJ2-3; clone_size: .; cdr3_length: 18; d_call: TRBD2
cdr3_nt: TGTGCCAGCAGTTGGGCCTACCAAGAGACCCAGTACTTC; cdr3_aa: CASSWAYQETQYF; v_call: TRBV12-3/TRBV12-4; j_call: TRBJ2-5; clone_size: .; cdr3_length: 13; d_call: .
cdr3_nt: TGTGCCAGCAGCCAAGCGGGGACCCACTATGGCTACACCTTC; cdr3_aa: CASSQAGTHYGYTF; v_call: TRBV14; j_call: TRBJ1-2; clone_size: .; cdr3_length: 14; d_call: .
cdr3_nt: TGTGCTAGTGGTCGAGGACTTGCATCAGATACGCAGTATTTT; cdr3_aa: CASGRGLASDTQYF; v_call: TRBV12-5; j_call: TRBJ2-3; clone_size: .; cdr3_length: 14; d_call: .
cdr3_nt: TGTGCCAGTAGTAGGGACAGACAAGAGGCCCAGTACTTC; cdr3_aa: CASSRDRQEAQYF; v_call: TRBV19; j_call: TRBJ2-5; clone_size: .; cdr3_length: 13; d_call: TRBD1
cdr3_nt: TGCAGTGGGGGGATTGGCTATGGCTACACCTTC; cdr3_aa: CSGGIGYGYTF; v_call: TRBV20-1; j_call: TRBJ1-2; clone_size: few; cdr3_length: 11; d_call: .
cdr3_nt: TGTGCCAGCAGCCTCGGAACTGGCATTCAGTACTTC; cdr3_aa: CASSLGTGIQYF; v_call: TRBV3-1; j_call: TRBJ2-4; clone_size: many; cdr3_length: 12; d_call: .
cdr3_nt: TGCGCCAGCAGCCTACAGGGGGAAACCTACGAGCAGTACTTC; cdr3_aa: CASSLQGETYEQYF; v_call: TRBV5-1; j_call: TRBJ2-7; clone_size: few; cdr3_length: 14; d_call: TRBD1
cdr3_nt: TGTGCCAGCAGGGCCAGGTACAATGAGCAGTTCTTC; cdr3_aa: CASRARYNEQFF; v_call: TRBV27; j_call: TRBJ2-1; clone_size: .; cdr3_length: 12; d_call: .
cdr3_nt: TGCAGTGTCGCCCTAGCGGGGAGGGACAATGAGCAGTTCTTC; cdr3_aa: CSVALAGRDNEQFF; v_call: TRBV20-1; j_call: TRBJ2-1; clone_size: .; cdr3_length: 14; d_call: TRBD2
cdr3_nt: TGCGCCAGCAGCTTGAATGGGCTGACAGATACGCAGTATTTT; cdr3_aa: CASSLNGLTDTQYF; v_call: TRBV5-1; j_call: TRBJ2-3; clone_size: .; cdr3_length: 14; d_call: .
cdr3_nt: TGTGCCAGCAGTTTAAGGACAGGGGGCATCGAGACCCAGTACTTC; cdr3_aa: CASSLRTGGIETQYF; v_call: TRBV27; j_call: TRBJ2-5; clone_size: many; cdr3_length: 15; d_call: TRBD1
cdr3_nt: TGTGCCAGCATGTGGACTAACAATGAGCAGTTCTTC; cdr3_aa: CASMWTNNEQFF; v_call: TRBV28; j_call: TRBJ2-1; clone_size: few; cdr3_length: 12; d_call: .
cdr3_nt: TGTGCCAGCAGTCCGGACAGGGGGCAATACAATGAGCAGTTCTTC; cdr3_aa: CASSPDRGQYNEQFF; v_call: TRBV6-1; j_call: TRBJ2-1; clone_size: .; cdr3_length: 15; d_call: TRBD1
cdr3_nt: TGTGCCAGCAGCACGGACATAGGCACAGATACGCAGTATTTT; cdr3_aa: CASSTDIGTDTQYF; v_call: TRBV7-9; j_call: TRBJ2-3; clone_size: .; cdr3_length: 14; d_call: .
cdr3_nt: TGCGGGGCAGACAGTTCCTACGAGCAGTACTTC; cdr3_aa: CGADSSYEQYF; v_call: TRBV20-1; j_call: TRBJ2-7; clone_size: .; cdr3_length: 11; d_call: .
cdr3_nt: TGTGCCAGCGGACGACAGGGTCCTGAAGCTTTCTTT; cdr3_aa: CASGRQGPEAFF; v_call: TRBV12-3/TRBV12-4; j_call: TRBJ1-1; clone_size: .; cdr3_length: 12; d_call: TRBD1
cdr3_nt: TGCGCCAGCAGCTTGCGGACAGGCACGACTGAAGCTTTCTTT; cdr3_aa: CASSLRTGTTEAFF; v_call: TRBV5-1; j_call: TRBJ1-1; clone_size: .; cdr3_length: 14; d_call: TRBD1
cdr3_nt: TGTGCCAGCAGCCAGAGATCGGGGCAGCAGTACTTC; cdr3_aa: CASSQRSGQQYF; v_call: TRBV3-1; j_call: TRBJ2-5; clone_size: .; cdr3_length: 12; d_call: .
cdr3_nt: TGTGCCAGCAGCGTAGGGGCTAGCGGGGGGGCAACAGCCAAAAACATTCAGTACTTC; cdr3_aa: CASSVGASGGATAKNIQYF; v_call: TRBV9; j_call: TRBJ2-4; clone_size: .; cdr3_length: 19; d_call: TRBD2
cdr3_nt: TGTGCCAGCAGTGGTGTTGCTCCCCCCATAAGCTATGGCTACACCTTC; cdr3_aa: CASSGVAPPISYGYTF; v_call: TRBV6-1; j_call: TRBJ1-2; clone_size: few; cdr3_length: 16; d_call: .
cdr3_nt: TGTGCCAGCAGTATCGACTTCCCGGGTTTCGGAAACACCATATATTTT; cdr3_aa: CASSIDFPGFGNTIYF; v_call: TRBV12-3/TRBV12-4; j_call: TRBJ1-3; clone_size: .; cdr3_length: 16; d_call: .
cdr3_nt: TGCAGTGCTAGAGATCCGAGGACAGGGCCTTACAATGAGCAGTTCTTC; cdr3_aa: CSARDPRTGPYNEQFF; v_call: TRBV20-1; j_call: TRBJ2-1; clone_size: few; cdr3_length: 16; d_call: TRBD1
cdr3_nt: TGTGCCACCAGTGTTACGGCAACTCTCTCCCTGAACACTGAAGCTTTCTTT; cdr3_aa: CATSVTATLSLNTEAFF; v_call: TRBV24-1; j_call: TRBJ1-1; clone_size: few; cdr3_length: 17; d_call: .
cdr3_nt: TGTGCCAGCAGGCCAGCGGGGGGGCGCTACAATGAGCAGTTCTTC; cdr3_aa: CASRPAGGRYNEQFF; v_call: TRBV7-2; j_call: TRBJ2-1; clone_size: few; cdr3_length: 15; d_call: TRBD2
cdr3_nt: TGCAGCGTTGAAGGGAGTCCCGGTCGGGGAAAACTGTTTTTT; cdr3_aa: CSVEGSPGRGKLFF; v_call: TRBV29-1; j_call: TRBJ1-4; clone_size: few; cdr3_length: 14; d_call: .
cdr3_nt: TGTGCCAGCCGCTTCGGGGGAGGAATTAATGAAAAACTGTTTTTT; cdr3_aa: CASRFGGGINEKLFF; v_call: TRBV28; j_call: TRBJ1-4; clone_size: .; cdr3_length: 15; d_call: .
cdr3_nt: TGTGCCAGCAGTTGGTCAGGGGGCGCGTCTGGAAACACCATATATTTT; cdr3_aa: CASSWSGGASGNTIYF; v_call: TRBV12-3/TRBV12-4; j_call: TRBJ1-3; clone_size: once; cdr3_length: 16; d_call: TRBD1
cdr3_nt: TGTGCCAGCAGTTCCTCCCGAGGGGGGTATGGCTACACCTTC; cdr3_aa: CASSSSRGGYGYTF; v_call: TRBV6-5; j_call: TRBJ1-2; clone_size: few; cdr3_length: 14; d_call: .
cdr3_nt: TGTGCCAGCAGCCAAGTTACTAGCCAGCAGTTCTTC; cdr3_aa: CASSQVTSQQFF; v_call: TRBV3-1; j_call: TRBJ2-1; clone_size: few; cdr3_length: 12; d_call: .
cdr3_nt: TGTGCCAGCAGCCTTGGACAGGGCAACATAGGGACCCAGTACTTC; cdr3_aa: CASSLGQGNIGTQYF; v_call: TRBV7-7; j_call: TRBJ2-5; clone_size: .; cdr3_length: 15; d_call: TRBD1
cdr3_nt: TGCGCCAGCAGCTGGGAAGCGAGCGGGAGTGGGGCAGATACGCAGTATTTT; cdr3_aa: CASSWEASGSGADTQYF; v_call: TRBV5-1; j_call: TRBJ2-3; clone_size: .; cdr3_length: 17; d_call: TRBD2
cdr3_nt: TGTGCCAGCAGTTTTGCTCCGGGACTAGCCTACGAGCAGTACTTC; cdr3_aa: CASSFAPGLAYEQYF; v_call: TRBV28; j_call: TRBJ2-7; clone_size: .; cdr3_length: 15; d_call: TRBD2
cdr3_nt: TGTGCCAGCAGTTACTCGACTAGCGGGGCCCTCGAGCAGTACTTC; cdr3_aa: CASSYSTSGALEQYF; v_call: TRBV6-6; j_call: TRBJ2-7; clone_size: few; cdr3_length: 15; d_call: TRBD2
cdr3_nt: TGTGCCAGCAGCGTAGCTACGAGTACCGGGACTAACTACAATGAGCAGTTCTTC; cdr3_aa: CASSVATSTGTNYNEQFF; v_call: TRBV9; j_call: TRBJ2-1; clone_size: few; cdr3_length: 18; d_call: TRBD2
cdr3_nt: TGTGCCAGCAGTCCTCCCCAGAGCTCCTACAATGAGCAGTTCTTC; cdr3_aa: CASSPPQSSYNEQFF; v_call: TRBV28; j_call: TRBJ2-1; clone_size: .; cdr3_length: 15; d_call: .
cdr3_nt: TGCAGCGTTGACGAGACAGGGGTTCGGGTGGATACGCAGTATTTT; cdr3_aa: CSVDETGVRVDTQYF; v_call: TRBV29-1; j_call: TRBJ2-3; clone_size: .; cdr3_length: 15; d_call: TRBD1
cdr3_nt: TGTGCCAGCAGCTCCCTCAATCAGCCCCAGCATTTT; cdr3_aa: CASSSLNQPQHF; v_call: TRBV7-9; j_call: TRBJ1-5; clone_size: .; cdr3_length: 12; d_call: .
cdr3_nt: TGTGCCAGCAGTTTATTTCCCACAGGCCGCGAAAAACTGTTTTTT; cdr3_aa: CASSLFPTGREKLFF; v_call: TRBV28; j_call: TRBJ1-4; clone_size: many; cdr3_length: 15; d_call: .
cdr3_nt: TGTGCCAGCAGTTTTAGGAGATCCCAAGAGACCCAGTACTTC; cdr3_aa: CASSFRRSQETQYF; v_call: TRBV27; j_call: TRBJ2-5; clone_size: .; cdr3_length: 14; d_call: .
cdr3_nt: TGTGCCAGCAGCCCCCCGGACCGCTACAATGAGCAGTTCTTC; cdr3_aa: CASSPPDRYNEQFF; v_call: TRBV7-8; j_call: TRBJ2-1; clone_size: .; cdr3_length: 14; d_call: .
cdr3_nt: TGTGCCAGCAGTATAATAGCGGGATTCTACAATGAGCAGTTCTTC; cdr3_aa: CASSIIAGFYNEQFF; v_call: TRBV6-2/TRBV6-3; j_call: TRBJ2-1; clone_size: few; cdr3_length: 15; d_call: TRBD2
cdr3_nt: TGTGCCAGCAGCCCCATCCCATCCCTGAACACTGAAGCTTTCTTT; cdr3_aa: CASSPIPSLNTEAFF; v_call: TRBV3-1; j_call: TRBJ1-1; clone_size: .; cdr3_length: 15; d_call: .
cdr3_nt: TGCGCCAGCAGCCAGTACAGGGGAGCGGCAGATACGCAGTATTTT; cdr3_aa: CASSQYRGAADTQYF; v_call: TRBV5-1; j_call: TRBJ2-3; clone_size: few; cdr3_length: 15; d_call: TRBD1
cdr3_nt: TGCGCCAGCAGCTTGAATTTTGGGACCCGCTACAGCACTGAAGCTTTCTTT; cdr3_aa: CASSLNFGTRYSTEAFF; v_call: TRBV5-1; j_call: TRBJ1-1; clone_size: .; cdr3_length: 17; d_call: .
cdr3_nt: TGTGCCACCTTGGACAGCTCTGGAAACACCATATATTTT; cdr3_aa: CATLDSSGNTIYF; v_call: TRBV28; j_call: TRBJ1-3; clone_size: .; cdr3_length: 13; d_call: .
cdr3_nt: TGTGCCAGCAGCCGTACAGGGGGTATTAATGAAAAACTGTTTTTT; cdr3_aa: CASSRTGGINEKLFF; v_call: TRBV7-9; j_call: TRBJ1-4; clone_size: few; cdr3_length: 15; d_call: TRBD1
cdr3_nt: TGCGCCAGCAGCCAACAGGGAAGGGTCGCTGAAAAACTGTTTTTT; cdr3_aa: CASSQQGRVAEKLFF; v_call: TRBV4-3; j_call: TRBJ1-4; clone_size: few; cdr3_length: 15; d_call: .
cdr3_nt: TGCAGTGTCATACCCGGGACAGGGTGGTACGAGCAGTACTTC; cdr3_aa: CSVIPGTGWYEQYF; v_call: TRBV20-1; j_call: TRBJ2-7; clone_size: few; cdr3_length: 14; d_call: TRBD1
cdr3_nt: TGCGCCAGCAGCTGGGACCGGGACAGATCCTACGAGCAGTACTTC; cdr3_aa: CASSWDRDRSYEQYF; v_call: TRBV5-1; j_call: TRBJ2-7; clone_size: few; cdr3_length: 15; d_call: TRBD1
cdr3_nt: TGTGCCAGCAGGTATGGACAGGCCCAGAACACTGAAGCTTTCTTT; cdr3_aa: CASRYGQAQNTEAFF; v_call: TRBV6-5; j_call: TRBJ1-1; clone_size: few; cdr3_length: 15; d_call: TRBD1